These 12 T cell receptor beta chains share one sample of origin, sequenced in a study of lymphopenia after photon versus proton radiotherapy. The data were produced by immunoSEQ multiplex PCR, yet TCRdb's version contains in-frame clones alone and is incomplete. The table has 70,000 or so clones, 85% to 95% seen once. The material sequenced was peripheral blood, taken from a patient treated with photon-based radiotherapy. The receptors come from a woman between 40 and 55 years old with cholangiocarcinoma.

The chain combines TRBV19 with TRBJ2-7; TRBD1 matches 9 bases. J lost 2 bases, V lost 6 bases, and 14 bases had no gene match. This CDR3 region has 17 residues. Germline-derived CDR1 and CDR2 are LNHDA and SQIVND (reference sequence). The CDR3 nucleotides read TGTGCCAGTAGGGACCCACGGGCCGGGACAGGGACCTACGAGCAGTACTTC. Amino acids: CASRDPRAGTGTYEQYF.

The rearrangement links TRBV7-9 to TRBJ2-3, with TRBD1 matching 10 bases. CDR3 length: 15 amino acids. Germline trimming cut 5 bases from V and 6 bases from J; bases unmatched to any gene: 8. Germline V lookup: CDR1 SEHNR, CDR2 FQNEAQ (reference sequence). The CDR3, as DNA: TGTGCCAGCAGCGCCGGGACAGGGGTTGCGGATACGCAGTATTTT. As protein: CASSAGTGVADTQYF.

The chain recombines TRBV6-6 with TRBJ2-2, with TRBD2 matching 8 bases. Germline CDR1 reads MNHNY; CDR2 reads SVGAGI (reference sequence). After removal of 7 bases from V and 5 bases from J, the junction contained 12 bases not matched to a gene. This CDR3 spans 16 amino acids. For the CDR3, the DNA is TGTGCCAGCATCGTCGCGGCGGGGGGTGGAACCGGGGAGCTGTTTTTT. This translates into CASIVAAGGGTGELFF.

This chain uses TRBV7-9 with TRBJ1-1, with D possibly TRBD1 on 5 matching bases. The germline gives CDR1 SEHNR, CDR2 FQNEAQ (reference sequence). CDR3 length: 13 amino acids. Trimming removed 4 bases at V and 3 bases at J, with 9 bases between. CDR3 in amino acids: CASSWTQDTEAFF. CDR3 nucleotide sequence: TGTGCCAGCAGCTGGACACAGGACACTGAAGCTTTCTTT.

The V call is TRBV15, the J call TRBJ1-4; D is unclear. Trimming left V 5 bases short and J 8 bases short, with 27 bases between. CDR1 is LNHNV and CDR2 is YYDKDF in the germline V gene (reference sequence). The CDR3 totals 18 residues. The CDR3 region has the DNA TGTGCCACCAGCTCACCCCGGGGAGACCGTGTGGGCCGCGAAAAACTGTTTTTT. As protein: CATSSPRGDRVGREKLFF. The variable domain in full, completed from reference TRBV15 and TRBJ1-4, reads DAMVIQNPRYQVTQFGKPVTLSCSQTLNHNVMYWYQQKSSQAPKLLFHYYDKDFNNEADTPDNFQSRRPNTSFCFLDIRSPGLGDTAMYLCATSSPRGDRVGREKLFFGSGTQLSVL.

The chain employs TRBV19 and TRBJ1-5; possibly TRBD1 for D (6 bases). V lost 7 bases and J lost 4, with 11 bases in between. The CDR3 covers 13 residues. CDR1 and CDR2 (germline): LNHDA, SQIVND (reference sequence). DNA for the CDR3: TGTGCCAGTAACGGGGGCGGAAATCAGCCCCAGCATTTT. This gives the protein CASNGGGNQPQHF.

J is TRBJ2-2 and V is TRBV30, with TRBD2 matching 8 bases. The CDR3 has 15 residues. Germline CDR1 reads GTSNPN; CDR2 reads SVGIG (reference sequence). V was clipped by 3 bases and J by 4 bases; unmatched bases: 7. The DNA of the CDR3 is TGTGCCTGGAGAAGGTTACGGGGGGGCACCGGGGAGCTGTTTTTT. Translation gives CAWRRLRGGTGELFF.

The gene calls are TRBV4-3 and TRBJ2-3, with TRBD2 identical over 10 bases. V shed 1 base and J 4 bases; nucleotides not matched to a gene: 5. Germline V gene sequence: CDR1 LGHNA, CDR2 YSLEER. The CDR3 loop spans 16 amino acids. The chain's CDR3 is CASSQGTSGNADTQYF. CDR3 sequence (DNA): TGCGCCAGCAGCCAAGGCACTAGCGGGAACGCAGATACGCAGTATTTT.

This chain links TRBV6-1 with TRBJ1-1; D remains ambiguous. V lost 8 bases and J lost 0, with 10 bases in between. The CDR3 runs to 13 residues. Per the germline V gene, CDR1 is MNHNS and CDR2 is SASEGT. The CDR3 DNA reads TGTGCCAGCGAAACTATCATGAACACTGAAGCTTTCTTT. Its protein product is CASETIMNTEAFF.

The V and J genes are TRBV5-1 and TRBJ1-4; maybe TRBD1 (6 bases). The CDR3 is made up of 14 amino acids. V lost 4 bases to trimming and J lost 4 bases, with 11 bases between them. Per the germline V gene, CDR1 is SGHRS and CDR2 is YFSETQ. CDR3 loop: CASSMGQLNEKLFF. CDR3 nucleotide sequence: TGCGCCAGCAGCATGGGACAACTTAATGAAAAACTGTTTTTT.

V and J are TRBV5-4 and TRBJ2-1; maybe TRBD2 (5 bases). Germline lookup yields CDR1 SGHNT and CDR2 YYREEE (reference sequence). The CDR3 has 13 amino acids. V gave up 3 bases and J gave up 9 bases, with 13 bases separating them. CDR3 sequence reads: CASSSNAGIEQFF. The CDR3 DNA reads TGTGCCAGCAGCTCGAACGCGGGTATTGAGCAGTTCTTC.

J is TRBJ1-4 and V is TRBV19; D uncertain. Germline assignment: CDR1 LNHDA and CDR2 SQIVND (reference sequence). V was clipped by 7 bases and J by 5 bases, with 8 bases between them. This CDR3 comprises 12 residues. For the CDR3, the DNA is TGTGCCAGTAACATCCCCAATGAAAAACTGTTTTTT. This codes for CASNIPNEKLFF.